This T cell receptor (beta chain) was documented in a study of blood T cell repertoires in COVID-19. In the original workflow: Estimation of nucleated cell counts was performed using reference gene primer amplification. TCRdb keeps only in-frame clones here, not all; method: immunoSEQ multiplex PCR. V, J and clone size derive from that table, while D and trimming were established from the DNA sequence. The sample carries about 67,000 clones, 70% to 90% recorded once. The ends lost 4 bases at V and 4 bases at J; junction bases unmatched: 6. The CDR3 consists of 14 residues. Germline V gene data show CDR1 as KGHSH and CDR2 as LQKENI.

Sequencing was performed on peripheral blood. This chain uses TRBV18 with TRBJ2-5; 7 bases line up with TRBD1. The receptor comes from a man over 45 with active COVID-19. The CDR3 sequence is CASSQSRQGETQYF. CDR3 DNA sequence: TGTGCCAGCTCACAGAGCCGACAGGGAGAGACCCAGTACTTC.